What follows describes a single T cell receptor (beta chain). This clonotype came up a few times. Its antigen remains unidentified. Within one base of it there is no much larger clone, and no base qualities were kept. This entry is derived from a study of spatial heterogeneity in lung cancer (dated by TCRdb to between 2018 and 2021). Background on the whole study: Donors were around 71 patients with early-stage, untreated non-small cell lung cancer from the lung TRACERx cohort. In the raw uncorrected reads, each unique combination of TCR and UMI appeared more than ten times on average. Follow-up PBMC samples were sequenced whenever available, with a median time to follow-up of about 24 months after resection. At surgery, around 200 tumor regions, around 68 matched nontumor lung samples and 50 to 60 PBMC samples were TCR-sequenced for both alpha and beta chains. In non-small cell lung cancer, the study made a quantitative comparison of TCR alpha and beta repertoires among multiple tumor regions, matched nontumor lung and blood. Beta-chain transcripts were consistently detected in greater numbers than alpha-chain transcripts, which likely reflects a higher abundance of beta-chain transcripts. The study linked features of the TCR repertoire to counts of nonsynonymous mutations, which were determined by whole-exome sequencing of tumor tissue. The paper's findings and limits, for the study overall: Confirming at a functional level the hypothesis that regional TCRs recognize regional mutations was considered to require additional single-cell paired TCR alpha and beta sequencing. Ubiquitous expanded tumor TCRs were found in blood more often at tumor resection than at routine follow-up. Only 14 patients were included in the comparisons of baseline and follow-up blood repertoires.

Library construction relied on 5' RACE. The sequencing machine was a NextSeq 500. In the TCR library protocol, a unique molecular identifier was attached to each TCR cDNA molecule so that PCR and sequencing errors could be corrected. The published analysis was carried out like this. Decombinator tools were used for TCR identification, UMI-based error correction and CDR3 extraction. TCRs above a frequency of 2 per 1,000, corresponding to the top 1% of the tumor frequency distribution, were defined as expanded. Renyi diversity was computed with the R vegan package after each repertoire had been subsampled 100 times to 5,000 TCRs. CDR3 similarity networks were constructed using string-kernel similarity of amino acid triplets, with links drawn between CDR3s whose pairwise similarity was above 0.82. The public sequencing data were trimmed at Q25 with fastp and processed into clonotypes with MiXCR by TCRdb, which kept only in-frame beta chains. Duplicate CDR3 protein sequences are folded into a single record with the most common DNA and genes. The V and J calls reflect TCRdb's pipeline rather than the authors' work. This sample comprises around 110,000 distinct CDR3 sequences, 12% of them detected only once. The ten largest clones add up to roughly 15% of the sample.

This specimen's time point label, interpreted: blood at routine non-recurrence follow-up after resection. For TCR sequencing, whole RNA was extracted from tumor and nontumor lung tissue, or from cryopreserved PBMC samples, and no cell sorting was done. Only patients for whom sufficient RNA was available from at least two tumor regions were selected for TCR sequencing. V is pared back by 3 bases and J by 0 bases, with 15 bases lying between the germline termini. The germline V gene provides CDR1 MGHRA and CDR2 YSYEKL. Inclusive of the bounding cysteine and phenylalanine, the CDR3 is 16 residues long. The retained sequence is limited to the CDR3, 48 bases, with the frame set at the first base.

This clonotype was obtained from a male donor with early-stage non-small cell lung cancer. The input for sequencing was PBMCs, taken at follow-up. The V and J segments used are TRBV4-1 and TRBJ2-7; the D gene assignment is ambiguous. The CDR3 reads CASSHFHPGSSYEQYF. The nucleotide sequence reads TGCGCCAGCAGCCACTTCCACCCCGGCTCCTCCTACGAGCAGTACTTC.